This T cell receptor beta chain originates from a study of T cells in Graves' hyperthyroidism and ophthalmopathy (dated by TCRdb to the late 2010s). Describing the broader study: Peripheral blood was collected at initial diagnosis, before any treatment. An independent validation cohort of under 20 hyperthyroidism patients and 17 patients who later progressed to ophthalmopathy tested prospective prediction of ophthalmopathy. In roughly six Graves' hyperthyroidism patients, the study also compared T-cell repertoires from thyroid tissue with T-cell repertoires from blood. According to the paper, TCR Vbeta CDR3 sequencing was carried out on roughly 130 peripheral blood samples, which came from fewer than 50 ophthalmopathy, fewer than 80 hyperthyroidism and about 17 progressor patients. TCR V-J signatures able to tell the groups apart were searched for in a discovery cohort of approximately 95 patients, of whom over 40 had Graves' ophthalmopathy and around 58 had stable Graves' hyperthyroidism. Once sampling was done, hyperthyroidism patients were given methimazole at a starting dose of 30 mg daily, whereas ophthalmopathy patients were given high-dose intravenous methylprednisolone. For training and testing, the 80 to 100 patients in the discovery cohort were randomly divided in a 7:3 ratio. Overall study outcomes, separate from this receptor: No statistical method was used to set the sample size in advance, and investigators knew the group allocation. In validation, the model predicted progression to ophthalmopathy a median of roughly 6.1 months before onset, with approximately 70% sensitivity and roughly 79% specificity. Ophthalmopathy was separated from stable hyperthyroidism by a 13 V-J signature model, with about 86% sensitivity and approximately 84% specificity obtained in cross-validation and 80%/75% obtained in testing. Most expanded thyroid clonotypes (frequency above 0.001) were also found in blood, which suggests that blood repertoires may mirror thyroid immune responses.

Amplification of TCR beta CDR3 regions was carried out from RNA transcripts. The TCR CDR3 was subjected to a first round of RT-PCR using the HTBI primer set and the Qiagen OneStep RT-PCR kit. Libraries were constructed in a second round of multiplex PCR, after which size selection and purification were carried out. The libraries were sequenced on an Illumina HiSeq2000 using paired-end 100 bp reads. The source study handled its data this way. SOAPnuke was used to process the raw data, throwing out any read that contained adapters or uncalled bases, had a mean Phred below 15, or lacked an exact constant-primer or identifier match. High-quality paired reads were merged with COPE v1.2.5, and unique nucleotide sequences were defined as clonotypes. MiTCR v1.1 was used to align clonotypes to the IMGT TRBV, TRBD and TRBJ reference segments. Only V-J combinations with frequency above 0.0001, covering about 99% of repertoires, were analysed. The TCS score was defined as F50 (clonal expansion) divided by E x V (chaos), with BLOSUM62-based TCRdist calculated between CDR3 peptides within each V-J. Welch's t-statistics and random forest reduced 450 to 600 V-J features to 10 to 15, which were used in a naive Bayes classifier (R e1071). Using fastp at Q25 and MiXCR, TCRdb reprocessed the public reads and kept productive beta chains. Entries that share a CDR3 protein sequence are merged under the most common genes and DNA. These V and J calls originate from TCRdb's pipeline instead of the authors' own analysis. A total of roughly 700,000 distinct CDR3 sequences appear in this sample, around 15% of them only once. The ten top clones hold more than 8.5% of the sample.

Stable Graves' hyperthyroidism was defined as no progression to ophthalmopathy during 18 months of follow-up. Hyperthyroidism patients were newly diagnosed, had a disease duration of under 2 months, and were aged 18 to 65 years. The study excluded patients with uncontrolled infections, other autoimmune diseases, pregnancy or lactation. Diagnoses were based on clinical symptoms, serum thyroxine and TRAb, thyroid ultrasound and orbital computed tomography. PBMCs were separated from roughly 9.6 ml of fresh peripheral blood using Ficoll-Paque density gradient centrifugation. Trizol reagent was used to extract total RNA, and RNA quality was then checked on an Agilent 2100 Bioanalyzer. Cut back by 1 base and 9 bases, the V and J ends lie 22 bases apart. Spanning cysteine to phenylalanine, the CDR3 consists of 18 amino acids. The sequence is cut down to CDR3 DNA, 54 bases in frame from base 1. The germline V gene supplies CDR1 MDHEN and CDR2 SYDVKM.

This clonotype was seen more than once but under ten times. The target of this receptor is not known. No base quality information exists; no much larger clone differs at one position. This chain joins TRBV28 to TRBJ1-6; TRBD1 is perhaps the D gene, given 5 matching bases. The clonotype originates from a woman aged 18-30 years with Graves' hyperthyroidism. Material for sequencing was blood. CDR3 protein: CASSLFEEVRGTASPLHF. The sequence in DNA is TGTGCCAGCAGTTTATTCGAAGAGGTTAGAGGGACTGCTTCACCCCTCCACTTT.